This entry lists 5 T cell receptor beta chains sequenced from one sample in a study of metastatic and nonmetastatic thyroid tumors. TCRdb reprocessed the PCR reads using MiXCR. The sample has 20,000 to 25,000 clones, just over 14% seen once. Patients had received no treatment of any kind before thyroid surgery. The sequencing sample was made of tumor tissue. Every receptor here comes from a female donor with papillary thyroid cancer or a benign thyroid nodule (not recorded which). Some clones in this sample may be carry-over from other donors' samples.

This clone is medium-sized by share. The gene calls are TRBV28 and TRBJ2-7; TRBD1 is a possible D gene (6 bases). There are 11 residues in the CDR3. V dropped 5 bases and J dropped 4 bases, with 6 bases sitting between them. Germline CDR1 and CDR2: MDHEN and SYDVKM. The CDR3 DNA sequence: TGTGCCAGCAGTAGGGGGTACGAGCAGTACTTC. Translated, it gives CASSRGYEQYF.

J is TRBJ1-2 and V is TRBV5-1; possibly TRBD1 for D (5 bases). The length of the CDR3 is 15 residues. V lost 0 bases and J 4 bases, leaving 13 bases between the germline ends. Germline V gene data show CDR1 as SGHRS and CDR2 as YFSETQ. As DNA, the CDR3 is TGCGCCAGCAGCTTGGGTGGGGCAAGAACCTATGGCTACACCTTC. Its protein product is CASSLGGARTYGYTF.

At least ten counts were recorded for this clone. The CDR3 DNA follows: TGCAGTGCTAGATGGGGGGGGCCGGGCCGCGAGCAGTACTTC. Protein sequence: CSARWGGPGREQYF. The chain couples TRBV20-1 to TRBJ2-7; tentatively, D is TRBD2 (7 bases). Trimming pared 2 bases from V and 6 bases from J, leaving 17 bases between. Germline V gene data show CDR1 as DFQATT and CDR2 as SNEGSKA (reference sequence). The CDR3 loop spans 14 amino acids.

This clone was counted many times. This rearrangement joins TRBV12-3 or TRBV12-4 to TRBJ1-1; 8 nucleotides align to TRBD1. V lost 2 bases and J lost 4; bases outside the gene matches: 9. This CDR3 comprises 16 residues. This CDR3 reads CASSLWTGPRVTEAFF. The CDR3 coding sequence is TGTGCCAGCAGTTTATGGACAGGGCCTAGGGTCACTGAAGCTTTCTTT.

This clone was observed at least ten times. The V and J genes are TRBV2 and TRBJ2-1, with a possible D match to TRBD2 (7 bases). The V and J ends lost 6 bases and 9 bases respectively, with 18 bases between them. The CDR3 consists of 14 residues. Germline V gives CDR1 SNHLY, CDR2 FYNNEI. The CDR3 is CASSKGGRGIEQFF. In DNA, the CDR3 is TGTGCCAGCAGCAAGGGGGGGAGGGGTATTGAGCAGTTCTTC. Combining the CDR3 with reference TRBV2 and TRBJ2-1 gives the whole variable domain EPEVTQTPSHQVTQMGQEVILRCVPISNHLYFYWYRQILGQKVEFLVSFYNNEISEKSEIFDDQFSVERPDGSNFTLKIRSTKLEDSAMYFCASSKGGRGIEQFFGPGTRLTVL.